The 19 T cell receptor beta chains listed next were all sequenced from one sample in a study of identical twins. TCRdb itself ran the 5' RACE reads through MiXCR, one entry per CDR3 protein. The sample contains about 240,000 distinct CDR3 sequences, approximately 10% of which appear only once. Sequencing was carried out using memory T cells sorted from blood. The receptors derive from a man aged 45-65 years in good health.

This chain joins TRBV10-3 and TRBJ2-2; 11 nucleotides line up with TRBD1. This CDR3 is built from 17 residues. V trimming: 6 bases; J trimming: 2 bases; junction bases outside the gene matches: 8. Germline CDR1 ENHRY, CDR2 SYGVKD. The CDR3 DNA follows: TGTGCCATCAGCACAGGGACAGGGGGATTTAACACCGGGGAGCTGTTTTTT. Amino acids: CAISTGTGGFNTGELFF.

This clonotype has at least ten counts. CDR3 nucleotide sequence: TGTGCCAGCAGCTTGGTGGGGGATTTGGAGCAGTTCTTC. The encoded protein is CASSLVGDLEQFF. The chain is built from TRBV5-6 and TRBJ2-1; either TRBD1 or TRBD2 may fit D (5 bases each). CDR3 length: 13 residues. V gave up 0 bases and J gave up 10 bases, with 11 bases separating them. From germline, CDR1 is SGHDT and CDR2 YYEEEE.

This clonotype was observed a few times. The chain carries TRBV20-1 and TRBJ1-5; tentative D call: TRBD1 (5 bases). Per germline, CDR1 DFQATT and CDR2 SNEGSKA (reference sequence). Deletions cut 1 base from V and 5 bases from J, with 9 bases between. This CDR3 comprises 13 residues. CDR3 loop: CSARADTHQPQHF. The CDR3 region has the DNA TGCAGTGCTAGAGCGGACACCCATCAGCCCCAGCATTTT.

This clonotype has ten or more counts. V is TRBV29-1 and J is TRBJ2-7; 11 nucleotides line up with TRBD1. Germline lookup yields CDR1 SQVTM and CDR2 ANQGSEA. After removal of 6 bases from V and 6 bases from J, the junction contained 1 base not matched to a gene. The CDR3 has 11 amino acids. In DNA, the CDR3 is TGCAGCGTGGGACAGGGGGGCGAGCAGTACTTC. Its protein product is CSVGQGGEQYF.

This chain joins TRBV7-2 and TRBJ2-7; a weak D match, TRBD1 (5 bases). The CDR3 has 13 residues. V lost 4 bases, J lost 8 bases, and 15 bases lay in between. Germline CDR1 reads SGHTA; CDR2 reads FQGNSA. CDR3 loop: CASSSRSRVQQYF. The CDR3 DNA is TGTGCCAGCAGCTCCAGGTCCAGGGTCCAGCAGTACTTC.

This clonotype was counted many times. This sequence joins TRBV5-8 and TRBJ2-1; possible D gene TRBD1, 6 bases. Germline V gene lookup returns CDR1 SGHTS and CDR2 YDEGEE. This CDR3 comprises 15 residues. Trimming removed 0 bases at V and 5 bases at J, with 12 bases between. The CDR3 DNA reads TGTGCCAGCAGCTTGGATCCGACAGGAGACAATGAGCAGTTCTTC. Translation gives CASSLDPTGDNEQFF.

The genes are TRBV10-3 and TRBJ2-5, with 8 bases that match TRBD1. The CDR3 length is 14 residues. V gave up 6 bases and J gave up 1 base; unmatched junction bases: 4. Germline V gene sequence: CDR1 ENHRY, CDR2 SYGVKD. CDR3 in amino acids: CAIRTGALQETQYF. In DNA form, the CDR3 reads TGTGCCATCAGGACAGGGGCGCTCCAAGAGACCCAGTACTTC.

This clonotype showed up just a few times. This chain joins TRBV7-2 and TRBJ1-2; 12 bases map to TRBD1. J gave up 8 bases and V 5 bases, and 6 bases lay outside the gene matches. The germline gives CDR1 SGHTA, CDR2 FQGNSA. The CDR3 has 14 amino acids. CDR3 sequence reads: CASSAGQGAIGYTF. As DNA, the CDR3 is TGTGCCAGCAGCGCGGGACAGGGGGCGATCGGCTACACCTTC.

This clonotype was seen more than once but under ten times. This chain joins TRBV7-2 and TRBJ2-7; TRBD1 matches 8 bases. This CDR3 comprises 15 residues. Germline CDR1 reads SGHTA; CDR2 reads FQGNSA. V was clipped by 2 bases and J by 6 bases; unmatched bases: 9. The CDR3 reads CASSLLGAGGGEQYF. The CDR3 DNA sequence: TGTGCCAGCAGCTTATTAGGGGCAGGGGGCGGCGAGCAGTACTTC.

The rearrangement uses TRBV6-2 or TRBV6-3 and TRBJ2-7, with 11 positions matching TRBD2. The germline V gene has CDR1 MNHEY and CDR2 SVGEGT. The CDR3 spans 17 residues. After removal of 6 bases from V and 1 base from J, the junction contained 11 bases not matched to a gene. CDR3 protein: CASRTSGSTMPSYEQYF. In nucleotides, the CDR3 is TGTGCCAGCAGAACTAGCGGGAGTACAATGCCTTCCTACGAGCAGTACTTC.

This clonotype was observed at least ten times. The genes are TRBV24-1 and TRBJ2-2, with 13 nucleotides matching TRBD2. The CDR3 is 18 residues long. V lost 3 bases and J lost 5; bases outside the gene matches: 8. Looked up from germline, CDR1 is KGHDR and CDR2 is SFDVKD. The CDR3, as DNA: TGTGCCACCAGTGATCTGGACAGGGGACTAGCGGGAACCGGGGAGCTGTTTTTT. It yields the protein CATSDLDRGLAGTGELFF.

This clonotype showed up many times. This rearrangement joins TRBV20-1 to TRBJ2-2; TRBD2 agrees at 10 bases. The germline CDR1 and CDR2 sequences are DFQATT and SNEGSKA (reference sequence). Trimming at V came to 0 bases and at J to 5 bases, leaving 6 bases not matched to a gene. This CDR3 is 16 amino acids long. The CDR3 DNA sequence: TGCAGTGCTAGAGACCTAGCGGGAGCTAGTACCGGGGAGCTGTTTTTT. This translates into CSARDLAGASTGELFF.

The chain has TRBV20-1 and TRBJ1-2, with 11 bases aligning to TRBD1. CDR1 and CDR2 from the germline V gene are DFQATT and SNEGSKA (reference sequence). The CDR3 sequence is 16 residues long. V gave up 6 bases and J gave up 2 bases; unmatched junction bases: 11. The CDR3 DNA reads as TGCAGTGCGCAGACCGGCCGGGACAGGGGGAACTATGGCTACACCTTC. It yields the protein CSAQTGRDRGNYGYTF.

This clonotype came up many times. The chain has TRBV20-1 and TRBJ2-7, with 11 bases matching TRBD2. Germline V CDR1 and CDR2: DFQATT, SNEGSKA (reference sequence). V gave up 5 bases and J gave up 0 bases; unmatched junction bases: 6. The CDR3 is 15 amino acids. The CDR3 sequence is CSASSGRISSYEQYF. CDR3 sequence (DNA): TGCAGTGCTTCTAGCGGGAGGATAAGCTCCTACGAGCAGTACTTC.

This rearrangement joins TRBV7-8 to TRBJ2-1, with 8 bases aligning to TRBD2. Germline V gives CDR1 SGHVS, CDR2 FQNEAQ. The CDR3 is made up of 15 amino acids. V trimming: 2 bases; J trimming: 8 bases; junction bases outside the gene matches: 8. CDR3 sequence (DNA): TGTGCCAGCAGCTTACTTAGCGGGATATGGTATGAGCAGTTCTTC. Protein product: CASSLLSGIWYEQFF.

This clonotype was seen only a few times. V gene TRBV12-3 or TRBV12-4 combines with J gene TRBJ1-1; D perhaps matches TRBD1 (5 bases). V gave up 0 bases and J gave up 1 base, with 9 bases separating them. The CDR3 has 15 amino acids. CDR3 coding DNA: TGTGCCAGCAGTTTAGCGGGACTGCCGAACACTGAAGCTTTCTTT. Translation gives CASSLAGLPNTEAFF.

This clonotype came up many times. The chain joins TRBV9 to TRBJ2-3; the match to TRBD2 covers 7 bases. The CDR3 covers 14 residues. The germline V gene encodes CDR1 SGDLS and CDR2 YYNGEE. V was pared by 3 bases and J by 3 bases, with 4 bases of the junction left unmatched. The chain's CDR3 is CASSAWGGTDTQYF. CDR3 nucleotides: TGTGCCAGCAGCGCGTGGGGAGGGACAGATACGCAGTATTTT.

This clonotype has just a few counts. The genes are TRBV7-9 and TRBJ2-5; tentative D call: TRBD2 (6 bases). Trimming took off 2 bases at V and 2 bases at J, with 9 bases between the two ends. The CDR3 sequence is 14 residues long. The germline V gene has CDR1 SEHNR and CDR2 FQNEAQ (reference sequence). CDR3 bases: TGTGCCAGCAGCTTATCGCGGGGACAAGAGACCCAGTACTTC. This translates into CASSLSRGQETQYF.

This clonotype was found many times. The chain employs TRBV28 and TRBJ2-6; D gene ambiguous. Germline-derived CDR1 and CDR2 are MDHEN and SYDVKM. The CDR3 has 12 residues. V was trimmed by 6 bases and J by 12 bases, leaving 12 bases between them. CDR3 in amino acids: CASSVPEGVLTF. Written as DNA, the CDR3 is TGTGCCAGCAGCGTCCCTGAAGGCGTCCTGACTTTC.